This T cell receptor (beta chain) stems from a study of blood T cells in healthy people across ages. Samples each had at least 6 micrograms of total RNA extracted. The authors ran a second PCR of roughly 6 to 12 cycles using a sample-barcoded 5' primer and a J-beta primer mix. TCRdb independently ran MiXCR on the 5' RACE reads; one entry per CDR3 protein. The table lists some 1.6 million distinct CDR3 sequences, approximately 32% of them singletons, with around 11% in the top ten. This clonotype was recorded a few times. CDR1 and CDR2 from the germline V gene are GTSNPN and SVGIG (reference sequence). After removal of 0 bases from V and 13 bases from J, the junction contained 8 bases not matched to a gene. This CDR3 comprises 13 residues.

The J gene is TRBJ1-5, the V gene TRBV30; 8 positions match TRBD1. The TCR originated in a woman in her 30s in good health. Sequencing was done on a sample of blood. The CDR3 DNA reads as TGTGCCTGGAGTGTACTAAAGGGGACAGGACAGCATTTT. Translation gives CAWSVLKGTGQHF.